These 30 T cell receptor beta chains originate from one sample sequenced in a study of PD-1 blockade in classical Hodgkin lymphoma. Indicated time point: cycle 4 day 1 (C4D1), after less than 7 weeks of nivolumab. In every patient, relapse followed autologous stem cell transplantation, while exposure to brentuximab vedotin differed. The repertoire was sequenced with immunoSEQ multiplex PCR; TCRdb's copy has only in-frame clones and lacks some. The table shows some 110,000 clones, with roughly nine tenths occurring only once. The source material was peripheral blood mononuclear cells (PBMCs), sampled before the fourth cycle of nivolumab. The receptors stem from a human donor with classical Hodgkin lymphoma.

This rearrangement joins TRBV4-1 to TRBJ1-1; D is perhaps TRBD1 (5 bases). V was clipped by 0 bases and J by 10 bases, with 12 bases between them. The germline gives CDR1 MGHRA, CDR2 YSYEKL. The CDR3 covers 13 residues. CDR3 DNA: TGCGCCAGCAGCCAAGAGGGGGGGGACGGAGCTTTCTTT. Protein sequence: CASSQEGGDGAFF.

The chain combines TRBV4-1 with TRBJ1-1; D gene unclear. Germline CDR1 MGHRA, CDR2 YSYEKL. V was pared by 4 bases and J by 4 bases, with 7 bases between. CDR3 length: 12 residues. CDR3 amino acids: CASSPAGTEAFF. The CDR3 DNA sequence: TGCGCCAGCAGCCCGGCCGGCACTGAAGCTTTCTTT.

The chain uses TRBV7-9 and TRBJ1-3; 9 bases agree with TRBD1. This CDR3 is 17 amino acids long. Germline V gene lookup returns CDR1 SEHNR and CDR2 FQNEAQ (reference sequence). The V and J ends lost 1 base and 0 bases, in that order; junction bases with no gene match: 4. The CDR3 is CASSLGTGAYSGNTIYF. The CDR3 DNA reads TGTGCCAGCAGCTTAGGGACAGGGGCCTACTCTGGAAACACCATATATTTT.

Details on this clone: A junction boundary mismatches the germline segment, possibly from a read error. CDR3 bases: TGTGCTAGCAGCTTAGACGGGGGTTCCTACAATGAGCAGTTCTTC. Encoded protein: CASSLDGGSYNEQFF. The chain joins TRBV7-7 to TRBJ2-1; weak D call: TRBD2 (6 bases). Germline-derived CDR1 and CDR2 are SSHAT and FNYEAQ (reference sequence). This CDR3 region has 15 residues.

The chain carries TRBV16 and TRBJ1-1; D might be TRBD1 (6 bases). The CDR3 totals 17 residues. V gave up 4 bases and J gave up 0 bases, with 18 bases separating them. Germline loops: CDR1 KGHSY, CDR2 FQNENV. The CDR3 nucleotides read TGTGCCAGCAGCCGCTTCAGCTGGACAGAAATGAACACTGAAGCTTTCTTT. Amino acid sequence: CASSRFSWTEMNTEAFF.

V is TRBV28 and J is TRBJ1-3; 7 bases fit TRBD1. V shed 2 bases and J 2 bases; nucleotides not matched to a gene: 3. This CDR3 has 15 amino acids. CDR1 and CDR2 from the germline V gene are MDHEN and SYDVKM. CDR3 loop: CASSLGGTAGNTIYF. DNA of the CDR3: TGTGCCAGCAGTTTAGGTGGGACAGCTGGAAACACCATATATTTT.

The chain uses TRBV30 and TRBJ2-5, with D maybe TRBD2 (5 bases). CDR1 is GTSNPN, CDR2 SVGIG, per germline (reference sequence). Trimming pared 2 bases from V and 5 bases from J, leaving 27 bases between. CDR3 length: 18 residues. CDR3 protein: CAWSPGLGPTKPGETQYF. CDR3 sequence (DNA): TGTGCCTGGAGTCCCGGACTCGGCCCGACGAAACCCGGGGAGACCCAGTACTTC. Looking up the rest from reference TRBV30 and TRBJ2-5 gives the full variable domain: SQTIHQWPATLVQPVGSPLSLECTVEGTSNPNLYWYRQAAGRGLQLLFYSVGIGQISSEVPQNLSASRPQDRQFILSSKKLLLSDSGFYLCAWSPGLGPTKPGETQYFGPGTRLLVL.

Worth noting for this clone: This specimen includes other DNA sequences encoding the same CDR3. The chain employs TRBV27 and TRBJ2-6; D unclear. With 6 bases removed from V and 4 bases from J, the gap between germline ends came to 7 bases. From germline, CDR1 is MNHEY and CDR2 SMNVEV (reference sequence). The CDR3 is 13 amino acids. CDR3 DNA: TGTGCCAGCAGCCTCAGAGGGGCCAACGTCCTGACTTTC. Translation gives CASSLRGANVLTF. Full variable domain (missing parts from reference TRBV27 and TRBJ2-6): EAQVTQNPRYLITVTGKKLTVTCSQNMNHEYMSWYRQDPGLGLRQIYYSMNVEVTDKGDVPEGYKVSRKEKRNFPLILESPSPNQTSLYFCASSLRGANVLTFGAGSRLTVL.

The rearrangement uses TRBV5-1 and TRBJ2-3, with no clear D. Trimming stripped 1 base from V and 0 bases from J, with 9 bases between. In germline, CDR1 is SGHRS, CDR2 YFSETQ. This CDR3 region has 15 residues. The CDR3 spells CASSLNTASTDTQYF. The DNA for the CDR3 is TGCGCCAGCAGCTTGAATACCGCAAGCACAGATACGCAGTATTTT.

This chain uses TRBV5-1 with TRBJ2-2; D is unresolved. The CDR3 totals 13 residues. CDR1 and CDR2 (germline): SGHRS, YFSETQ. The V end was cut by 4 bases, the J end by 2 bases, with 6 bases between. The CDR3 is CASSDGNTGELFF. As DNA, the CDR3 is TGCGCCAGCAGCGACGGCAACACCGGGGAGCTGTTTTTT.

V and J are TRBV5-1 and TRBJ1-1, with a possible D match to TRBD1 (5 bases). V gave up 6 bases and J gave up 1 base, with 19 bases separating them. The CDR3 extends over 16 amino acids. Germline V gene sequence: CDR1 SGHRS, CDR2 YFSETQ. The CDR3 spells CASTPDGAVRNTEAFF. The CDR3 DNA follows: TGCGCCAGCACCCCGGATGGGGCGGTCAGGAACACTGAAGCTTTCTTT.

This chain links TRBV5-6 with TRBJ2-3; D not resolved. This CDR3 region has 13 residues. Per the germline V gene, CDR1 is SGHDT and CDR2 is YYEEEE. With 0 bases removed from V and 6 bases from J, the gap between germline ends came to 8 bases. CDR3 region: CASSLEPGDTQYF. DNA for the CDR3: TGTGCCAGCAGCTTGGAGCCCGGGGATACGCAGTATTTT.

The V and J genes are TRBV10-3 and TRBJ2-7; 9 bases are shared with TRBD1. The CDR3 runs to 14 residues. V shed 1 base and J 4 bases; nucleotides not matched to a gene: 2. Looked up from germline, CDR1 is ENHRY and CDR2 is SYGVKD. CDR3 DNA: TGTGCCATCAGTGAGTGGGACAGGGTATACGAGCAGTACTTC. It codes for CAISEWDRVYEQYF.

The chain employs TRBV5-1 and TRBJ2-2; the match to TRBD1 covers 9 bases. Unmatched junction bases numbered 1, after V lost 1 base and J lost 3 bases. The V gene's germline CDR1 is SGHRS and CDR2 YFSETQ. This CDR3 is built from 15 residues. CDR3 loop: CASSLTGGHTGELFF. The CDR3, as DNA: TGCGCCAGCAGCTTGACAGGGGGCCACACCGGGGAGCTGTTTTTT.

The V call is TRBV19, the J call TRBJ2-1; the D is unclear. The CDR3 loop spans 15 amino acids. Trimming removed 4 bases at V and 4 bases at J, with 14 bases between. Germline CDR1 LNHDA, CDR2 SQIVND (reference sequence). The CDR3 nucleotides are TGTGCCAGTAGTACCTTAGCTCTCCCTTACAATGAGCAGTTCTTC. Its translation is CASSTLALPYNEQFF.

Only a few counts were recorded for this clone. One junction end disagrees with the germline gene, perhaps due to a read error. This sequence joins TRBV2 and TRBJ2-5; no reliable D call. This CDR3 has 10 residues. Germline CDR1 is SNHLY and CDR2 is FYNNEI. The CDR3 DNA follows: TGTGCCAGCAGGGAAGAGACCCAGTACTTC. It is translated as CASREETQYF.

The chain links TRBV19 to TRBJ2-3, with a possible D match to TRBD2 (6 bases). Trimming took off 6 bases at V and 0 bases at J, with 13 bases between the two ends. CDR3 length equals 15 residues. Germline CDR1 reads LNHDA; CDR2 reads SQIVND (reference sequence). CDR3 DNA: TGTGCCAGTAGGAGGGGACTTTCTAGCACAGATACGCAGTATTTT. As protein: CASRRGLSSTDTQYF.

The chain links TRBV29-1 to TRBJ2-7; the D gene is possibly TRBD2 (6 bases). This CDR3 comprises 14 residues. V lost 0 bases and J lost 3, with 12 bases in between. Germline loops: CDR1 SQVTM, CDR2 ANQGSEA. The DNA for the CDR3 is TGCAGCGTTGAAGAATACGGGAGTGGCTACGAGCAGTACTTC. Translated: CSVEEYGSGYEQYF.

This chain uses TRBV6-6 with TRBJ2-3; tentative D call: TRBD2 (6 bases). The CDR3 runs 15 residues. Trimming took off 2 bases at V and 2 bases at J, with 11 bases between the two ends. Germline assignment: CDR1 MNHNY and CDR2 SVGAGI (reference sequence). The chain's CDR3 is CASSYDGGVTDTQYF. CDR3 sequence (DNA): TGTGCCAGCAGTTACGACGGCGGGGTCACAGATACGCAGTATTTT.

The genes are TRBV7-6 and TRBJ1-2; D not certain. The length of the CDR3 is 15 residues. Germline values: CDR1 SGHVS, CDR2 FNYEAQ. The V gene lost 5 bases and the J gene lost 3 bases, with 16 bases spanning the gap. The CDR3 sequence: CASSPGPAGYYGYTF. In nucleotides, the CDR3 is TGTGCCAGCAGCCCAGGACCGGCGGGGTACTATGGCTACACCTTC.

This clone was observed a single time. The J gene is TRBJ2-2, the V gene TRBV21-1; the table's D call TRBD2 went unverified against the DNA. TRBV21-1 is described as a pseudogene. The CDR3 spans 19 residues. For the CDR3, the DNA is TGTGCCAGCAGCCCCCCCCGCCTAGCGGGAGGTTCGAACACCGGGGAGCTGTTTTTT. The encoded protein is CASSPPRLAGGSNTGELFF.

J is TRBJ2-7 and V is TRBV6-6; possible D gene TRBD2, 5 bases. The CDR3 is made up of 15 amino acids. Per the germline V gene, CDR1 is MNHNY and CDR2 is SVGAGI (reference sequence). CDR3 sequence: CDGTHRPRTPYEQYF. DNA of the CDR3: TGTGACGGCACACACCGTCCGCGGACTCCCTACGAGCAGTACTTC.

The rearrangement links TRBV19 to TRBJ1-4; tentatively, D is TRBD1 (6 bases). CDR1 and CDR2 from the germline V gene are LNHDA and SQIVND (reference sequence). The CDR3 runs 14 residues. Trimming stripped 4 bases from V and 7 bases from J, with 13 bases between. CDR3 in amino acids: CASSTGGAGEKLFF. In DNA, the CDR3 is TGTGCCAGTAGTACCGGGGGCGCGGGTGAAAAACTGTTTTTT.

The rearrangement links TRBV11-2 to TRBJ2-7, with TRBD1 matching 9 bases. Germline V gene data show CDR1 as SGHAT and CDR2 as FQNNGV. V lost 3 bases to trimming and J lost 5 bases; unmatched junction nucleotides: 17. The CDR3 loop spans 18 amino acids. Written as DNA, the CDR3 is TGTGCCAGCAGCTTTCGAAGACAGAGTGGAACAGGGGGCGACGAGCAGTACTTC. Encoded protein: CASSFRRQSGTGGDEQYF.

Concerning this clone itself: This sample also contains other DNA sequences that code for the same CDR3. The chain has TRBV4-1 and TRBJ2-7; D is uncertain. The length of the CDR3 is 15 residues. V was clipped by 0 bases and J by 3 bases, with 12 bases between them. In germline, CDR1 is MGHRA, CDR2 YSYEKL. The CDR3 here is CASSQEAGRSYEQYF. The CDR3 nucleotides are TGCGCCAGCAGCCAAGAAGCCGGACGCAGCTACGAGCAGTACTTC.

The chain uses TRBV28 and TRBJ2-7, with 9 bases identical to TRBD2. The J segment lost 5 bases and the V segment lost 2 bases, leaving 7 bases of the junction unmatched. Germline assignment: CDR1 MDHEN and CDR2 SYDVKM. This CDR3 is built from 15 residues. In nucleotides, the CDR3 is TGTGCCAGCAGTTTAGGCGGGAGGGCCTATAACGAGCAGTACTTC. It translates to CASSLGGRAYNEQYF.

This clone was counted once. The V call is TRBV7-2, the J call TRBJ1-3, with a tentative D call TRBD1 (6 bases). V shed 2 bases and J shed 4 bases, with 18 bases lying between them. CDR1 and CDR2 (germline): SGHTA, FQGNSA. The CDR3 has 17 amino acids. CDR3 loop: CASSLRHQGTSGNTIYF. In nucleotides, the CDR3 is TGTGCCAGCAGCTTACGACATCAGGGGACCTCCGGAAACACCATATATTTT.

This chain uses TRBV5-8 with TRBJ2-2; D tentatively reads TRBD1 or TRBD2 (6 bases each). The germline V gene has CDR1 SGHTS and CDR2 YDEGEE. The ends were cut back, 5 bases at V and 0 bases at J, with 20 bases in the middle. The CDR3 is 18 amino acids. The CDR3 region has the DNA TGTGCCAGCAGTGCTACTTATTGGGGGGCGGCGAACACCGGGGAGCTGTTTTTT. Protein sequence: CASSATYWGAANTGELFF.

The chain has TRBV4-1 and TRBJ2-7, with D uncertain. The germline V gene encodes CDR1 MGHRA and CDR2 YSYEKL. This CDR3 is built from 13 residues. Trimming stripped 5 bases from V and 3 bases from J, with 11 bases between. The CDR3 protein is CASSATISYEQYF. The CDR3 DNA follows: TGCGCCAGCAGCGCGACAATCAGCTACGAGCAGTACTTC.

The V call is TRBV28, the J call TRBJ1-5; D remains ambiguous. V was clipped by 6 bases and J by 2 bases, with 17 bases between them. The CDR3 covers 16 residues. CDR1 is MDHEN and CDR2 is SYDVKM in the germline V gene. Written as DNA, the CDR3 is TGTGCCAGCAGCCCCCTAGTGGCGGCAGGCAATCAGCCCCAGCATTTT. Encoded protein: CASSPLVAAGNQPQHF.